This TCR beta chain derives from a study of blood T cell repertoires in COVID-19. This CDR3 is 12 amino acids long. The germline V and J ends were trimmed by 3 bases and 5 bases, with 8 bases remaining between them. CDR1 SGHDT and CDR2 YYEEEE come from the germline V gene. Followed longitudinally, the Seattle patients had been enrolled during active infection. Per the original data handling: Estimates of nucleated cell counts were drawn from the amplification of reference gene primers. Measured with immunoSEQ multiplex PCR; TCRdb has only the in-frame clones, and not every one. D and trimming come from the DNA, and the V and J calls and clone size come from that table. The repertoire consists of about 220,000 clones, with roughly 80% occurring once and the leading ten covering roughly 5.1%.

Specimen: peripheral blood. The sequence was obtained from a woman in her sixties or seventies with COVID-19, enrolled during active disease. This chain uses TRBV5-6 with TRBJ1-2; no clear D gene. For the CDR3, the DNA is TGTGCCAGCAGCTGGAGGCAATATGGCTACACCTTC. Its translation is CASSWRQYGYTF.